Described below is a single T cell receptor beta chain sequence and its context. The data belong to a study of blood T cell repertoires in COVID-19. The table came from immunoSEQ multiplex PCR; TCRdb's copy has only in-frame clones and leaves some out. The sample consists of 270,000 or so clones, 80% to 85% of them appearing once. Trimming cost V 6 bases and J 0 bases, with 8 bases left between them. Germline assignment: CDR1 SQVTM and CDR2 ANQGSEA. The CDR3 totals 12 residues. The sample was PBMCs or T cells enriched from blood (not recorded which). V is TRBV29-1 and J is TRBJ1-1, with D perhaps TRBD1 (6 bases). The receptor was derived from a man aged 45-65 years who had recovered from COVID-19. The CDR3 loop is CSVQGMNTEAFF. In nucleotides, the CDR3 is TGCAGCGTCCAGGGGATGAACACTGAAGCTTTCTTT.